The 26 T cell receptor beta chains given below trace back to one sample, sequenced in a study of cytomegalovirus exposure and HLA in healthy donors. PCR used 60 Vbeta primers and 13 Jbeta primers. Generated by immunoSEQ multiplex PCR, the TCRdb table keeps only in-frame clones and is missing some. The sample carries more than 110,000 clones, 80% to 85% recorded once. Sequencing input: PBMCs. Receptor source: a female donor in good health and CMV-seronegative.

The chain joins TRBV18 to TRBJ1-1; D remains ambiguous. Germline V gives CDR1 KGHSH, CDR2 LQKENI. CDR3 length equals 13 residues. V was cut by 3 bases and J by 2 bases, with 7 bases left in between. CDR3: CASSPQVNTEAFF. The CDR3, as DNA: TGTGCCAGCTCACCCCAGGTAAACACTGAAGCTTTCTTT.

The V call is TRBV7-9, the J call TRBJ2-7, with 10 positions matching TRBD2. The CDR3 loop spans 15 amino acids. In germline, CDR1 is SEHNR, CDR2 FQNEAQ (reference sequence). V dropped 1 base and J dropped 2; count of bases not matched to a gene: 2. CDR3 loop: CASSLVLAGAYEQYF. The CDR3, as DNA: TGTGCCAGCAGCTTAGTCCTAGCGGGAGCCTACGAGCAGTACTTC.

The CDR3 is CASSLHPGLARSKNIQYF. The DNA for the CDR3 is TGTGCCAGCAGTTTACATCCTGGACTAGCGAGGTCCAAAAACATTCAGTACTTC. The J gene is TRBJ2-4, the V gene TRBV28, with 9 bases aligning to TRBD2. The germline gives CDR1 MDHEN, CDR2 SYDVKM. Germline trimming cut 2 bases from V and 2 bases from J; bases unmatched to any gene: 10. This CDR3 has 18 residues.

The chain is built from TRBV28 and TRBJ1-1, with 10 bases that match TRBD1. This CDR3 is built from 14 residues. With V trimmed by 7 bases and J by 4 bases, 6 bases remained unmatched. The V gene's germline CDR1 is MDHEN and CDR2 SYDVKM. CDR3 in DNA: TGTGCCAGCACCGGACAGGGGGAGGTCACTGAAGCTTTCTTT. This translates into CASTGQGEVTEAFF.

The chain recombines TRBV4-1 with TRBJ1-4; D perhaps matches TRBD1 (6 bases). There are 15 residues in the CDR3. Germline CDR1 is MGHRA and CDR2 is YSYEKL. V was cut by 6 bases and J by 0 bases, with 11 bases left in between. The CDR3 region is CASSDRTATNEKLFF. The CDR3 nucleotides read TGCGCCAGCAGTGACAGGACTGCAACTAATGAAAAACTGTTTTTT.

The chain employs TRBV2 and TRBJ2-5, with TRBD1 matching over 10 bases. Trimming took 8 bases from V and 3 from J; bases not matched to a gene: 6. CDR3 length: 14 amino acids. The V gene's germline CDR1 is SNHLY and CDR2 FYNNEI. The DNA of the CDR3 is TGTGCCAGCTCCCGGGACAGGGGAGAAGAGACCCAGTACTTC. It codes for CASSRDRGEETQYF. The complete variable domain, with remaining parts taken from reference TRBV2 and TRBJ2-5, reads EPEVTQTPSHQVTQMGQEVILRCVPISNHLYFYWYRQILGQKVEFLVSFYNNEISEKSEIFDDQFSVERPDGSNFTLKIRSTKLEDSAMYFCASSRDRGEETQYFGPGTRLLVL.

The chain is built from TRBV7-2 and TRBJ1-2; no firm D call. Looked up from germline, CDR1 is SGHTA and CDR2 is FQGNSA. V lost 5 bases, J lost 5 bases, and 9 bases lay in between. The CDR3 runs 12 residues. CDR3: CASSLDKYGYTF. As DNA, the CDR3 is TGTGCCAGCAGCCTAGACAAATATGGCTACACCTTC.

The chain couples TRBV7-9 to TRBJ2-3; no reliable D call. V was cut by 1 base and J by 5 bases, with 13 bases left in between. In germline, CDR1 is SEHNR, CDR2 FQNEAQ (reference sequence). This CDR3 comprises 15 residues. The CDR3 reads CASSLEVVSGDTQYF. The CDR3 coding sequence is TGTGCCAGCAGCTTAGAAGTAGTGTCGGGAGATACGCAGTATTTT.

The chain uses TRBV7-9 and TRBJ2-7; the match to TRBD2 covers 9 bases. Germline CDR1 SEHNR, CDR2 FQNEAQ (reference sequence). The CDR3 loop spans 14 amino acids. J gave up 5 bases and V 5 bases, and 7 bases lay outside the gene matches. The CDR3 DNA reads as TGTGCCAGCAGCCTCAGCGGGAGGAAGAACGAGCAGTACTTC. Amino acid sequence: CASSLSGRKNEQYF.

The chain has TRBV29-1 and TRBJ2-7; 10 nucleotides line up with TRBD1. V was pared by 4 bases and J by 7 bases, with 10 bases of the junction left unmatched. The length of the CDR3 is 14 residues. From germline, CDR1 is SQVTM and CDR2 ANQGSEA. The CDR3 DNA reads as TGCAGCGTTGCCGGGACAGGGGTTCACGGTGAGCAGTACTTC. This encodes CSVAGTGVHGEQYF.

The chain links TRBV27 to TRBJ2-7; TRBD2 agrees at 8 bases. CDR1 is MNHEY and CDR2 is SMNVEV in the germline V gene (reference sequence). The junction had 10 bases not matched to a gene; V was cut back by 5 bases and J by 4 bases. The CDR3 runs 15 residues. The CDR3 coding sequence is TGTGCCAGCAGTCTCACTAGCGGAGCCCAGTACGAGCAGTACTTC. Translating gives CASSLTSGAQYEQYF.

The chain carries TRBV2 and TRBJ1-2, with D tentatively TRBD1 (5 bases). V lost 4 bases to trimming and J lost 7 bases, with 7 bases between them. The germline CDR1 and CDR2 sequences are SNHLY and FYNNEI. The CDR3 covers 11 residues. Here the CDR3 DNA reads TGTGCCAGCAGTGCAGGGTTTGGCTACACCTTC. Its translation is CASSAGFGYTF.

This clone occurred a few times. The CDR3 spells CASIKLTGDQGGYTF. DNA for the CDR3: TGTGCCAGCATCAAGCTGACGGGGGATCAAGGTGGCTACACCTTC. The chain couples TRBV6-6 to TRBJ1-2; D possibly corresponds to TRBD1 (5 bases). The CDR3 extends over 15 amino acids. Trimming took 7 bases from V and 7 from J, leaving 22 bases between them. Per the germline V gene, CDR1 is MNHNY and CDR2 is SVGAGI (reference sequence).

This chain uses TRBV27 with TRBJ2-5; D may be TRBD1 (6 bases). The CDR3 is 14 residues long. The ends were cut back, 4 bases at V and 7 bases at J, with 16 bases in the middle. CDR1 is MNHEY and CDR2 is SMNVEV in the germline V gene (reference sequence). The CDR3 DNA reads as TGTGCCAGCAGTTGGTCAGGGGATCATGGGACCCAGTACTTC. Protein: CASSWSGDHGTQYF.

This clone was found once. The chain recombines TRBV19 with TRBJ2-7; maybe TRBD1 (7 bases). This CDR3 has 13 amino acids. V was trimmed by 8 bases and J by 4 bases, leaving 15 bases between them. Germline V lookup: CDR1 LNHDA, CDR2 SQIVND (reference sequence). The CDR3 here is CASRGRGAYEQYF. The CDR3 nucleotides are TGTGCCAGTCGAGGCAGGGGGGCGTACGAGCAGTACTTC.

This chain's CDR3 is CASYAGAADTQYF. For the CDR3, the DNA is TGTGCCAGCTACGCAGGGGCTGCAGATACGCAGTATTTT. The gene calls are TRBV7-9 and TRBJ2-3; D may be TRBD1 (6 bases). V was trimmed by 8 bases and J by 4 bases, leaving 13 bases between them. Germline-derived CDR1 and CDR2 are SEHNR and FQNEAQ (reference sequence). The CDR3 is made up of 13 amino acids. Drawing the rest from reference TRBV7-9 and TRBJ2-3, the complete variable domain is DTGVSQNPRHKITKRGQNVTFRCDPISEHNRLYWYRQTLGQGPEFLTYFQNEAQLEKSRLLSDRFSAERPKGSFSTLEIQRTEQGDSAMYLCASYAGAADTQYFGPGTRLTVL.

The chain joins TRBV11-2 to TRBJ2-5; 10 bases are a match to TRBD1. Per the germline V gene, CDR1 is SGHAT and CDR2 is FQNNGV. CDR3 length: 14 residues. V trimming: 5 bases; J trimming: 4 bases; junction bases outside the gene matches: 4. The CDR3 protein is CASSPRTGGETQYF. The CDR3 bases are TGTGCCAGCAGCCCGAGGACAGGGGGAGAGACCCAGTACTTC.

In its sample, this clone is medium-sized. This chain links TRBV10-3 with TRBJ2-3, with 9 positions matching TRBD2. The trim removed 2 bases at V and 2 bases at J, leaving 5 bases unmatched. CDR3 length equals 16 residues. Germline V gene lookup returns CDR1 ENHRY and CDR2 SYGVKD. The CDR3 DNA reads TGTGCCATCAGTGAGCCACGACTAGCGGACACAGATACGCAGTATTTT. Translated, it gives CAISEPRLADTDTQYF.

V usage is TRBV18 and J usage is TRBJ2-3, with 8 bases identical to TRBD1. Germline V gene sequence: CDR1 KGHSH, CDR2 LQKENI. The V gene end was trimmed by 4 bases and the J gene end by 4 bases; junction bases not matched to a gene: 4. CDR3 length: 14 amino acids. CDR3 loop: CASSRSGGPDTQYF. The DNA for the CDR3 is TGTGCCAGCTCACGTTCAGGGGGCCCAGATACGCAGTATTTT.

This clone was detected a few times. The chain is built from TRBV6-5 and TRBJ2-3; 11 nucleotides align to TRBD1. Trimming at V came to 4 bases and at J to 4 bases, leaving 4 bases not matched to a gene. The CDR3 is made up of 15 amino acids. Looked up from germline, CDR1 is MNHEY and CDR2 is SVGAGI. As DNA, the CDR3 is TGTGCCAGCAGTTTCCGGACAGGGGGCTCAGATACGCAGTATTTT. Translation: CASSFRTGGSDTQYF.

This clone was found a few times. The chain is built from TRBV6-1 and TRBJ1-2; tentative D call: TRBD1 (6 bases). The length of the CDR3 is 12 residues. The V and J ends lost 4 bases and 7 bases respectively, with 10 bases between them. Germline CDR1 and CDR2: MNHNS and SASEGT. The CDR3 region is CASSGGGGGYTF. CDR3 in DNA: TGTGCCAGCAGTGGAGGGGGGGGTGGCTACACCTTC.

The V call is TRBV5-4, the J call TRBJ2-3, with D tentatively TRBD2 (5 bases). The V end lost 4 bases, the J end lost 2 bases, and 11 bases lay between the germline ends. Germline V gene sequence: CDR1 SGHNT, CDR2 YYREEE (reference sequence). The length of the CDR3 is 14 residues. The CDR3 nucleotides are TGTGCCAGCAGCCCGGAGACTAACACAGATACGCAGTATTTT. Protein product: CASSPETNTDTQYF.

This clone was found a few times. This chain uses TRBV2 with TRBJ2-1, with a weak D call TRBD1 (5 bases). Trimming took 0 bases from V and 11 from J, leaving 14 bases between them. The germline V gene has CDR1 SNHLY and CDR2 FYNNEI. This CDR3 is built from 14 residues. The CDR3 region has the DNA TGTGCCAGCAGTGAAGCCGTCGACAGTCGGAAGCAGTTCTTC. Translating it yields CASSEAVDSRKQFF. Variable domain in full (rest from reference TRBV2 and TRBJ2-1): EPEVTQTPSHQVTQMGQEVILRCVPISNHLYFYWYRQILGQKVEFLVSFYNNEISEKSEIFDDQFSVERPDGSNFTLKIRSTKLEDSAMYFCASSEAVDSRKQFFGPGTRLTVL.

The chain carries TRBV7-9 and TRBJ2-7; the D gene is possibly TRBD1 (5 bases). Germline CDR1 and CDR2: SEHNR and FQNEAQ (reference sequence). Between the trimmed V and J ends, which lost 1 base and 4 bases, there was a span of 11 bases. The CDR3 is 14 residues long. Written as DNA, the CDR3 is TGTGCCAGCAGCTTAGAACAACAGGTGTACGAGCAGTACTTC. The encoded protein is CASSLEQQVYEQYF.

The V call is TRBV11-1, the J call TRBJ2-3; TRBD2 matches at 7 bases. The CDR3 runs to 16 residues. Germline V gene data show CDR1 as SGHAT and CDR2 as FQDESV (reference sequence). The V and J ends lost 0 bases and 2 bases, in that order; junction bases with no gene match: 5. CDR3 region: CASSLAGGPFTDTQYF. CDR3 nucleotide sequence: TGTGCCAGCAGCTTAGCGGGAGGGCCTTTCACAGATACGCAGTATTTT.

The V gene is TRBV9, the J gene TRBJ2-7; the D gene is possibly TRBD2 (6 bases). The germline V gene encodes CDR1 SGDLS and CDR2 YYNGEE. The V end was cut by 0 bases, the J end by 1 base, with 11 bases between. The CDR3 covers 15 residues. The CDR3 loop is CASSVETGVSYEQYF. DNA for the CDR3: TGTGCCAGCAGCGTAGAAACGGGAGTTTCCTACGAGCAGTACTTC.